Following are 32 T cell receptor beta chains from one sample sequenced in a study of CD8+ T cells in alopecia areata (dated by TCRdb to between 2017 and 2018). Library method: the immunoSEQ multiplex PCR assay. RNA was extracted from all samples and reverse transcribed into cDNA as template for TCR sequencing. TCRdb mirrors the immuneACCESS table, restricted to in-frame sequences. Some clones are absent from its copies; in checked studies, under half trace to an unresolved V gene, and the reason for the others is unknown. The sample profile shows 79,000 or so clones; around 66% of them were found once. The ten most abundant clones make up 20% to 30% of the sample. The time point label on this specimen signifies: 20 to 30 weeks on oral tofacitinib. Sample treatment or condition, as interpreted from the label and publication: oral pan-JAK inhibitor, 5-10 mg twice daily. Sequenced material: CD8+ T cells sorted from blood, taken at week 24, from a patient treated with tofacitinib. The source of these receptors is a human donor with alopecia areata.

This clone is a singleton in its sample. The chain combines TRBV4-3 with TRBJ1-2, with D uncertain. In germline, CDR1 is LGHNA, CDR2 YSLEER. The CDR3 contains 14 residues. The germline V and J ends were trimmed by 4 bases and 2 bases, with 11 bases remaining between them. CDR3 sequence: CASSLVGANYGYTF. The DNA for the CDR3 is TGCGCCAGCAGCCTGGTAGGAGCGAACTATGGCTACACCTTC.

Only one count was recorded for this clone. The chain carries TRBV5-1 and TRBJ2-7; possibly TRBD2 for D (6 bases). V dropped 0 bases and J dropped 5 bases, with 12 bases sitting between them. The CDR3 has 14 amino acids. Germline CDR1 reads SGHRS; CDR2 reads YFSETQ. The CDR3 loop reads CASSLEQEGHEQYF. DNA of the CDR3: TGCGCCAGCAGCTTGGAACAGGAGGGACACGAGCAGTACTTC.

This clone has more than one count but fewer than ten. The genes are TRBV4-1 and TRBJ2-1; D might be TRBD2 (6 bases). Germline assignment: CDR1 MGHRA and CDR2 YSYEKL. With 0 bases removed from V and 1 base from J, the gap between germline ends came to 10 bases. This CDR3 contains 16 residues. CDR3 sequence (DNA): TGCGCCAGCAGCCAAGATTCGGAGGGGTCCTACAATGAGCAGTTCTTC. It codes for CASSQDSEGSYNEQFF.

This chain uses TRBV5-1 with TRBJ2-7; 8 bases align to TRBD2. CDR1 SGHRS and CDR2 YFSETQ come from the germline V gene. This CDR3 region has 14 residues. Trimming at V came to 4 bases and at J to 4 bases, leaving 7 bases not matched to a gene. Here the CDR3 reads CASSLGTSAYEQYF. The CDR3 DNA reads as TGCGCCAGCAGCCTAGGGACTAGTGCATACGAGCAGTACTTC.

This chain joins TRBV4-1 and TRBJ2-5, with a possible D match to TRBD2 (6 bases). The germline V gene encodes CDR1 MGHRA and CDR2 YSYEKL. The CDR3 consists of 15 residues. Trimming shortened V by 4 bases and J by 2 bases, and 14 bases separated the two germline ends. Written as DNA, the CDR3 is TGCGCCAGCAGCCCTGGATCGGGACTGCAAGAGACCCAGTACTTC. Residues: CASSPGSGLQETQYF.

To note about this clone: One end of the junction varies from germline; a read error may be responsible. The V call is TRBV10-3, the J call TRBJ2-3, with D tentatively TRBD2 (5 bases). From germline, CDR1 is ENHRY and CDR2 SYGVKD. CDR3 size: 11 residues. CDR3 sequence: CAISQGGGFFF. In nucleotides, the CDR3 is TGTGCCATCAGTCAAGGCGGCGGGTTCTTTTTT.

This clone was observed a few times. The rearrangement uses TRBV5-1 and TRBJ2-7; 8 bases are shared with TRBD1. This CDR3 is built from 14 residues. Germline trimming cut 0 bases from V and 6 bases from J; bases unmatched to any gene: 5. Germline CDR1 and CDR2: SGHRS and YFSETQ. The CDR3 region has the DNA TGCGCCAGCAGCTTGGAGACAGGGGTGCTCGAGCAGTACTTC. Residues: CASSLETGVLEQYF.

The V and J genes are TRBV4-2 and TRBJ2-1; 9 bases agree with TRBD2. Germline V gene lookup returns CDR1 LGHNA and CDR2 YNFKEQ. With V trimmed by 0 bases and J by 8 bases, 8 bases remained unmatched. This CDR3 is built from 16 residues. The CDR3 nucleotides read TGTGCCAGCAGCCAAGATAGGGCGGGGGGGAGAGATGAGCAGTTCTTC. The encoded protein is CASSQDRAGGRDEQFF.

V is TRBV14 and J is TRBJ1-2, with D unresolved. The V gene lost 7 bases and the J gene lost 6 bases, with 9 bases spanning the gap. In germline, CDR1 is SGHDN, CDR2 FVKESK. This CDR3 contains 11 residues. The CDR3 here is CASNRRHGYTF. CDR3 coding DNA: TGTGCCAGCAATAGAAGGCATGGCTACACCTTC.

This chain links TRBV29-1 with TRBJ2-1; TRBD2 aligns across 9 bases. The J segment lost 7 bases and the V segment lost 4 bases, leaving 5 bases of the junction unmatched. This CDR3 has 13 residues. CDR1 and CDR2 (germline): SQVTM, ANQGSEA. This CDR3 reads CSVAGTSMNEQFF. CDR3 nucleotides: TGCAGCGTTGCCGGGACTAGCATGAATGAGCAGTTCTTC.

The rearrangement links TRBV5-6 to TRBJ2-4; the D is unclear. Germline V lookup: CDR1 SGHDT, CDR2 YYEEEE. The CDR3 runs to 16 residues. Trimming shortened V by 2 bases and J by 0 bases, and 12 bases separated the two germline ends. CDR3 DNA sequence: TGTGCCAGCAGCTTTATATCAGAACTAGCCAAAAACATTCAGTACTTC. It specifies CASSFISELAKNIQYF.

This clone was seen more than once but under ten times. This chain connects TRBV27 to TRBJ2-7; 7 bases fit TRBD1. CDR3 size: 14 residues. V dropped 5 bases and J dropped 2; count of bases not matched to a gene: 6. Germline V gene data show CDR1 as MNHEY and CDR2 as SMNVEV (reference sequence). The CDR3 spells CASSPGTDPYEQYF. In DNA form, the CDR3 reads TGTGCCAGCAGTCCTGGGACAGACCCCTACGAGCAGTACTTC.

This chain links TRBV5-1 with TRBJ2-7, with a tentative D call TRBD1 (6 bases). The CDR3 runs 13 residues. V was cut by 3 bases and J by 4 bases, with 11 bases left in between. The germline V gene has CDR1 SGHRS and CDR2 YFSETQ. The DNA of the CDR3 is TGCGCCAGCAGCTGGGAGACAGGATACGAGCAGTACTTC. Translated: CASSWETGYEQYF.

The chain joins TRBV6-5 to TRBJ1-2; TRBD1 matches 7 bases. The V gene's germline CDR1 is MNHEY and CDR2 SVGAGI. This CDR3 region has 11 residues. V lost 2 bases to trimming and J lost 14 bases; unmatched junction nucleotides: 5. The CDR3 DNA reads TGTGCCAGCAGTTACCCGGGACAGCCTACCTTC. Translated, it gives CASSYPGQPTF.

The sample holds one count of this clone. This chain links TRBV9 with TRBJ1-2; D possibly corresponds to TRBD1 (5 bases). The CDR3 runs to 16 residues. The V end was cut by 0 bases, the J end by 7 bases, with 19 bases between. Germline CDR1 reads SGDLS; CDR2 reads YYNGEE. The DNA of the CDR3 is TGTGCCAGCAGCGTAGCTGTCACGCCGGGGGTGATTGGCTACACCTTC. Protein: CASSVAVTPGVIGYTF.

This clone was detected ten times or more. The sample has other DNA sequences that encode this CDR3 too. The V and J genes are TRBV7-9 and TRBJ2-2; D call uncertain. The CDR3 has 13 amino acids. The V end lost 5 bases, the J end lost 0 bases, and 4 bases lay between the germline ends. Looked up from germline, CDR1 is SEHNR and CDR2 is FQNEAQ (reference sequence). The CDR3 region has the DNA TGTGCCAGCAGCGGGACGAACACCGGGGAGCTGTTTTTT. This gives the protein CASSGTNTGELFF.

In this sample, this clone turned up a few times. This chain links TRBV5-6 with TRBJ1-5; D is unclear. Germline V gene data show CDR1 as SGHDT and CDR2 as YYEEEE. V was clipped by 0 bases and J by 5 bases, with 15 bases between them. The CDR3 spans 16 residues. The CDR3 reads CASSLAGWPRDQPQHF. The CDR3 DNA reads TGTGCCAGCAGCTTGGCCGGCTGGCCCCGAGATCAGCCCCAGCATTTT.

This chain uses TRBV25-1 with TRBJ2-5; TRBD2 matches 11 bases. The CDR3 spans 17 residues. V shed 1 base, J shed 3 bases, and the junction held 7 bases outside the gene matches. The germline gives CDR1 MGHDK, CDR2 SYGVNS. CDR3 in DNA: TGTGCCAGCAGTGAATTGGAGGGACTAGCGGATGAAGAGACCCAGTACTTC. Protein: CASSELEGLADEETQYF.

The chain has TRBV27 and TRBJ2-7, with 8 bases lining up with TRBD1. The junction had 11 bases not matched to a gene; V was cut back by 6 bases and J by 4 bases. The V gene's germline CDR1 is MNHEY and CDR2 SMNVEV (reference sequence). CDR3 length: 15 amino acids. CDR3 in amino acids: CASSYSGTGQYEQYF. CDR3 in DNA: TGTGCCAGCAGCTATTCCGGGACAGGTCAATACGAGCAGTACTTC.

This chain connects TRBV27 to TRBJ2-3, with 9 bases lining up with TRBD2. CDR1 is MNHEY and CDR2 is SMNVEV in the germline V gene (reference sequence). There are 14 residues in the CDR3. V lost 5 bases and J lost 2; bases outside the gene matches: 2. The CDR3, as DNA: TGTGCCAGCAGTAGACTAGCGGACACAGATACGCAGTATTTT. Amino acids: CASSRLADTDTQYF.

This chain uses TRBV27 with TRBJ2-5; 10 bases are shared with TRBD1. CDR1 and CDR2 from the germline V gene are MNHEY and SMNVEV (reference sequence). The length of the CDR3 is 14 residues. Trimming cost V 5 bases and J 5 bases; bases outside gene matches: 5. CDR3 amino acids: CASSPLGQGETQYF. CDR3 DNA sequence: TGTGCCAGCAGTCCTTTGGGACAGGGGGAGACCCAGTACTTC.

The DNA of the CDR3 is TGTGCCAGCAGCCTCTTTCACAGGGCTTGGGATACGCAGTATTTT. Translating gives CASSLFHRAWDTQYF. V is TRBV14 and J is TRBJ2-3; possibly TRBD1 for D (6 bases). Germline loops: CDR1 SGHDN, CDR2 FVKESK. V lost 4 bases to trimming and J lost 6 bases, with 17 bases between them. The CDR3 runs to 15 residues.

This rearrangement joins TRBV6-5 to TRBJ1-1; a weak D match, TRBD1 (5 bases). The V and J ends lost 0 bases and 3 bases respectively, with 14 bases between them. This CDR3 region has 16 residues. CDR1 is MNHEY and CDR2 is SVGAGI in the germline V gene. In DNA, the CDR3 is TGTGCCAGCAGTTACTCTCTCCGGGGGAAGGACACTGAAGCTTTCTTT. This codes for CASSYSLRGKDTEAFF.

The J gene is TRBJ1-2, the V gene TRBV29-1, with a weak D call TRBD1 (6 bases). Trimming stripped 6 bases from V and 2 bases from J, with 13 bases between. Germline CDR1 is SQVTM and CDR2 is ANQGSEA. The CDR3 loop spans 13 amino acids. CDR3: CSVVWRGNYGYTF. CDR3 DNA sequence: TGCAGCGTAGTCTGGAGGGGGAACTATGGCTACACCTTC. Complete variable domain (other parts from reference TRBV29-1 and TRBJ1-2): SAVISQKPSRDICQRGTSLTIQCQVDSQVTMMFWYRQQPGQSLTLIATANQGSEATYESGFVIDKFPISRPNLTFSTLTVSNMSPEDSSIYLCSVVWRGNYGYTFGSGTRLTVV.

The chain is built from TRBV28 and TRBJ1-1; D is possibly TRBD1 (5 bases). The germline V gene has CDR1 MDHEN and CDR2 SYDVKM. CDR3 size: 13 residues. Trimming took off 5 bases at V and 4 bases at J, with 11 bases between the two ends. The CDR3 loop is CASSGGSSTEAFF. CDR3 nucleotide sequence: TGTGCCAGCAGTGGGGGGTCTAGCACTGAAGCTTTCTTT.

The V gene is TRBV27, the J gene TRBJ2-7; D is unresolved. The CDR3 loop spans 15 amino acids. V dropped 6 bases and J dropped 2 bases, with 17 bases sitting between them. Per the germline V gene, CDR1 is MNHEY and CDR2 is SMNVEV (reference sequence). As DNA, the CDR3 is TGTGCCAGCAGGACCATGGAGCGACCTACCTACGAGCAGTACTTC. It specifies CASRTMERPTYEQYF.

This clone came up many times. The V call is TRBV5-1, the J call TRBJ2-2; D unresolved. Germline V gene data show CDR1 as SGHRS and CDR2 as YFSETQ. Trimming cost V 0 bases and J 5 bases, with 14 bases left between them. The CDR3 loop spans 16 amino acids. The CDR3 is CASSLVLSFWTGELFF. CDR3 DNA sequence: TGCGCCAGCAGCTTGGTATTAAGTTTCTGGACCGGGGAGCTGTTTTTT.

The chain is built from TRBV6-5 and TRBJ2-1, with D uncertain. CDR3 length equals 12 residues. The germline V and J ends were trimmed by 0 bases and 6 bases, with 3 bases remaining between them. CDR1 and CDR2 from the germline V gene are MNHEY and SVGAGI. CDR3 sequence reads: CASSYSSNEQFF. The CDR3 DNA follows: TGTGCCAGCAGTTACTCGAGCAATGAGCAGTTCTTC.

This clone was picked up one time. The rearrangement joins TRBV27 to TRBJ2-2; D is unclear. Between the trimmed V and J ends, which lost 2 bases and 0 bases, there was a span of 10 bases. The CDR3 covers 16 residues. CDR1 is MNHEY, CDR2 SMNVEV, per germline (reference sequence). The CDR3: CASSLAAVTNTGELFF. Here the CDR3 DNA reads TGTGCCAGCAGTTTAGCGGCGGTCACGAACACCGGGGAGCTGTTTTTT.

The chain has TRBV10-3 and TRBJ2-1; possible D gene TRBD2, 6 bases. With 8 bases removed from V and 4 bases from J, the gap between germline ends came to 15 bases. Germline values: CDR1 ENHRY, CDR2 SYGVKD. This CDR3 is built from 14 residues. The CDR3 sequence: CAIGTGLQYNEQFF. CDR3 in DNA: TGTGCCATCGGGACGGGACTCCAATACAATGAGCAGTTCTTC.

This clone was counted only a few times. The CDR3 spells CASSFNNNEQFF. CDR3 coding DNA: TGCGCCAGCAGCTTCAATAACAATGAGCAGTTCTTC. The chain recombines TRBV5-1 with TRBJ2-1; no clear D gene. Trimming removed 2 bases at V and 5 bases at J, with 5 bases between. Germline CDR1 SGHRS, CDR2 YFSETQ. The CDR3 spans 12 residues.

The CDR3 region is CASSIYTGTSREQYF. The DNA of the CDR3 is TGCGCCAGCAGCATATACACCGGGACTAGCCGCGAGCAGTACTTC. The V call is TRBV5-1, the J call TRBJ2-7; 9 positions match TRBD2. After removal of 4 bases from V and 6 bases from J, the junction contained 11 bases not matched to a gene. The germline V gene encodes CDR1 SGHRS and CDR2 YFSETQ. CDR3 length equals 15 residues.